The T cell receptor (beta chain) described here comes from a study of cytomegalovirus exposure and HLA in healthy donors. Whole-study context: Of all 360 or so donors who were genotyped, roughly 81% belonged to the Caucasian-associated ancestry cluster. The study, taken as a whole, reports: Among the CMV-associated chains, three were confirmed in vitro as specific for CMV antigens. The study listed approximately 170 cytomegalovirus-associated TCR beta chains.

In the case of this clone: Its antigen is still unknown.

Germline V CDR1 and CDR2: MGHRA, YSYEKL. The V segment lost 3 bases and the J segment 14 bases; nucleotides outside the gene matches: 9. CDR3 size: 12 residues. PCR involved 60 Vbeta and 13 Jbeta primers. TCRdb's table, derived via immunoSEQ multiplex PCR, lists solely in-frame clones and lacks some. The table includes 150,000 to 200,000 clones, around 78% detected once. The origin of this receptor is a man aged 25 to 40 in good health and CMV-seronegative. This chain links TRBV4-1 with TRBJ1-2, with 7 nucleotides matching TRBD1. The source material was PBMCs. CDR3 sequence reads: CASSQAPGGRTF. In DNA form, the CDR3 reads TGCGCCAGCAGCCAGGCCCCAGGGGGGCGGACCTTC.